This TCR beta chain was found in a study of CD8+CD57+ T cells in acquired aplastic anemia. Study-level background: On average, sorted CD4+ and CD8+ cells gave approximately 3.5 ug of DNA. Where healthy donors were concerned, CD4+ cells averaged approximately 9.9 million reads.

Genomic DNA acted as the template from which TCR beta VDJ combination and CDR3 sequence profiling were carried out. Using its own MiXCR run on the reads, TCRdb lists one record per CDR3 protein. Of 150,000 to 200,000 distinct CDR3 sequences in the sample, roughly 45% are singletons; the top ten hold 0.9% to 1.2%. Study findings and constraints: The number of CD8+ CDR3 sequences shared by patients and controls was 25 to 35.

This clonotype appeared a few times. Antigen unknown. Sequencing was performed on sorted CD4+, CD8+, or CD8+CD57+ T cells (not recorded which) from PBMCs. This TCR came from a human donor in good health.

This CDR3 is CASSSRSDTQYF. The CDR3, as DNA: TGTGCCAGCAGCTCGAGATCAGATACGCAGTATTTT. This rearrangement joins TRBV7-2 to TRBJ2-3; D call uncertain. The CDR3 is 12 amino acids. Trimming stripped 4 bases from V and 4 bases from J, with 6 bases between. Germline CDR1 SGHTA, CDR2 FQGNSA.